The source of this T cell receptor beta chain is a study of shared clonotypes between healthy human individuals. The CDR3 spans 15 residues. The V end was cut by 3 bases, the J end by 0 bases, with 11 bases between. Germline assignment: CDR1 LNHDA and CDR2 SQIVND (reference sequence). Produced via immunoSEQ multiplex PCR; TCRdb's table is partial and in-frame only. The sample holds approximately 2.3 million clones, approximately 93% seen once. A word on this clone: Distinct nucleotide sequences in the sample also encode this CDR3.

The source is a man aged 18 to 30 in good health. Some clones in this sample may be carry-over from other donors' samples. The sample taken for sequencing was naive CD4+ T cells from PBMCs. Regarding subset: CD45RA+ positively selected. The chain is built from TRBV19 and TRBJ1-1; possibly TRBD1 for D (5 bases). The CDR3 sequence: CASSIGGVMNTEAFF. CDR3 coding DNA: TGTGCCAGTAGTATTGGAGGGGTCATGAACACTGAAGCTTTCTTT.